The sequence of this T cell receptor beta chain was determined in a study of a mutant IDH1 vaccine in newly diagnosed glioma (dated by TCRdb to the early 2020s). Regarding the complete study: Patients were given eight vaccinations, in weeks 1, 3, 5, 7, 11, 15, 19 and 23, which matched visits V03 through V10. Vaccination began 4-6 weeks after radiotherapy alone, or alongside temozolomide cycles in the chemotherapy-containing groups. Of the 25 to 40 treated patients, approximately 62% were male and around 40% were female, and the mean age was around 40 years. Prior to enrollment, patients had been given standard therapy consisting of radiotherapy alone, temozolomide alone, or radiochemotherapy with temozolomide, with the combination given to most patients. Peripheral blood was collected at six visits: V03 (baseline), V05, V07, V10, V12 and V13. For exploratory analyses, longitudinal TCRB deep sequencing was carried out in some 25 treated patients wherever samples were available. General conclusions and limits of the study: No apparent relationship was observed between pseudoprogression and alterations in the top peripheral T cell clonotypes detected by TCRB sequencing. Availability determined which PBMC samples were chosen for TCRB deep sequencing. The authors noted that analyses of patient blood samples could not be reproduced because of sample limitations. Immune responses induced by the vaccine were seen in roughly 92% of patients across multiple MHC alleles.

Points on this clone: The specificity of this receptor is unknown. Base qualities are not recorded, but no much larger clone differs from it by a single base.

The germline V and J ends show losses of 0 bases and 7 bases respectively, and no gene match explains 15 bases of the junction. The CDR3 has 18 amino acids, counting the end cysteine and phenylalanine. Only CDR3 DNA is held: 54 bases, read in frame from base 1. For CDR1 and CDR2, the germline V gene lists KGHSH and LQKENI. Library preparation employed the immunoSEQ multiplex PCR assay. The hsTCRB Kit was used according to the manufacturer's protocol to amplify rearranged TCR beta chain sequences. An Illumina MiSeq was used to sequence the TCRB libraries. In the authors' own workflow: The kit vendor's proprietary platform handled demultiplexing, trimming and gene mapping. Not all clones reach the TCRdb copy of this immuneACCESS table, which keeps in-frame sequences only. Checked studies attribute under half of the gap to unresolved V genes and leave the rest unexplained. V, J and clone size are those of that table, while D and trimming were read from the DNA. The table for this sample lists under 95,000 clones; about 91% of them were counted only once. Approximately 0.58% of the sample rests with the top ten.

Per the publication, the time point label means: week 5, during vaccination. Each vaccine dose was 300 ug of a 20-mer mutant IDH1 peptide in Montanide, given subcutaneously with topical imiquimod. All donors had newly diagnosed IDH1-mutant astrocytomas of WHO grade 3 or 4 that showed loss of nuclear ATRX. The samples were drawn from NOA16, a multicentre, single-arm, open-label phase I trial in Germany that tested a mutant IDH1 peptide vaccine in humans for the first time. Genomic DNA for TCRB sequencing was extracted from EDTA blood using the DNeasy Blood and Tissue Kit. The sequence links TRBV18 to TRBJ2-3; 8 central bases correspond to TRBD2. The clonotype comes from a woman between 45 and 60 years old with glioma. The sequenced sample was PBMCs, obtained from a glioma patient whose treatment included an IDH1 peptide vaccine. The encoded CDR3 is CASSPPGSGRVEGHTQYF. In nucleotide form, the sequence is TGTGCCAGCTCACCACCGGGGAGCGGGAGAGTCGAGGGCCATACGCAGTATTTT. Extended through the reference TRBV18 and TRBJ2-3 proteins, this CDR3 yields the full variable domain: NAGVMQNPRHLVRRRGQEARLRCSPMKGHSHVYWYRQLPEEGLKFMVYLQKENIIDESGMPKERFSAEFPKEGPSILRIQQVVRGDSAAYFCASSPPGSGRVEGHTQYFGPGTRLTVL.